This T cell receptor beta chain was sequenced during a study of cytomegalovirus exposure and HLA in healthy donors. Study conclusions and caveats: The listing of 150 to 200 TCR beta chains classed them as cytomegalovirus-associated.

Of note for this clone: The antigen is unknown.

Measured with immunoSEQ multiplex PCR; TCRdb has only the in-frame clones, and not every one. The sample contains 95,000 to 150,000 clones, around 90% of which appear only once. The CDR3 is made up of 14 amino acids. V dropped 2 bases and J dropped 3; count of bases not matched to a gene: 2. CDR1 and CDR2 from the germline V gene are SEHNR and FQNEAQ (reference sequence). Sequencing used PBMCs. The source is a young woman in good health and CMV-seronegative. The chain couples TRBV7-9 to TRBJ2-7, with 9 bases that match TRBD1. The CDR3 coding sequence is TGTGCCAGCAGCTTAAAGACAGGGGGCTACGAGCAGTACTTC. It is translated as CASSLKTGGYEQYF. Using reference TRBV7-9 and TRBJ2-7 for the parts outside the CDR3, the full variable domain is DTGVSQNPRHKITKRGQNVTFRCDPISEHNRLYWYRQTLGQGPEFLTYFQNEAQLEKSRLLSDRFSAERPKGSFSTLEIQRTEQGDSAMYLCASSLKTGGYEQYFGPGTRLTVT.